The clone carrying this T cell receptor beta chain has a handful of counts. Its specificity is unknown. Stimulation used approximately 9.5 ug/mL lysate from CMV-infected fibroblasts. CD40L/CD69 double-negative CD45RO-high memory CD4+ T cells were collected. The sample is drawn from a study of persistence of HIV-infected CD4 T cells. The immunoSEQ assay was version 4, run in survey mode. Template was genomic DNA at around 9.3 ng/uL, with up to 1 ug used per sample. Libraries were prepared by immunoSEQ multiplex PCR; TCRdb keeps only in-frame clonotypes and omits some of them. The sample yields 40,000 to 55,000 clones, around 75% seen once. The TCR sequence derives from an adult man with HIV who was CMV-seropositive. The specimen was CD4+ T cells sorted from PBMCs after approximately 19-hour stimulation, collected from a patient who received antiretroviral therapy.

The CDR3 protein is CASSPGTLNTGELFF. The CDR3, as DNA: TGTGCCAGCAGCCCCGGGACTTTGAACACCGGGGAGCTGTTTTTT. The J gene is TRBJ2-2, the V gene TRBV11-3; maybe TRBD2 (6 bases). Germline V gene sequence: CDR1 SGHNT, CDR2 YENEEA. The V end was cut by 5 bases, the J end by 1 base, with 11 bases between. There are 15 residues in the CDR3.